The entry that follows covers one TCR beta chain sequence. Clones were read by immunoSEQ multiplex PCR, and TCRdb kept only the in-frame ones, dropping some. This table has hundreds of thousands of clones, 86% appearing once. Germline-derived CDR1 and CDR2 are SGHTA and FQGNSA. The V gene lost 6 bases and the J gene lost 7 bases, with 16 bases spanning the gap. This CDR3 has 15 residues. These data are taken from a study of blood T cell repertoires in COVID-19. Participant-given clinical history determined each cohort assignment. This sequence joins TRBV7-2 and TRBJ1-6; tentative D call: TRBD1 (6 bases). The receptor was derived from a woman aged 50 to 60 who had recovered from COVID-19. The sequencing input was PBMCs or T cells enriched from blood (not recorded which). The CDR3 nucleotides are TGTGCCAGCAGGGACAGAGGGGTAACAAATTCACCCCTCCACTTT. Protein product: CASRDRGVTNSPLHF. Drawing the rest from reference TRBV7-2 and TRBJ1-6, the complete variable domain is GAGVSQSPSNKVTEKGKDVELRCDPISGHTALYWYRQSLGQGLEFLIYFQGNSAPDKSGLPSDRFSAERTGGSVSTLTIQRTQQEDSAVYLCASRDRGVTNSPLHFGNGTRLTVT.